One sample yielded the 29 T cell receptor beta chains listed below, sequenced in a study of graft-versus-host responses after intestinal transplantation. For these receptors, no antigen is known. The data were produced by immunoSEQ multiplex PCR, yet TCRdb's version contains in-frame clones alone and is incomplete. The sample consists of over 100,000 clones, approximately 93% of them appearing once. The source material was unstimulated CD8+ T cells sorted from spleen or lymph node cells, sampled before transplant. The receptors come from a human donor who was the organ donor for an intestinal transplant.

V and J are TRBV25-1 and TRBJ2-3, with D possibly being TRBD1 (5 bases). V lost 1 base, J lost 2 bases, and 10 bases lay in between. The CDR3 loop spans 15 amino acids. Germline CDR1 MGHDK, CDR2 SYGVNS. CDR3 sequence (DNA): TGTGCCAGCAGTGAATGGGGCAGCAACACAGATACGCAGTATTTT. Translating it yields CASSEWGSNTDTQYF.

The chain is built from TRBV7-6 and TRBJ2-7; the D gene is possibly TRBD2 (6 bases). The CDR3 runs 16 residues. The germline V gene has CDR1 SGHVS and CDR2 FNYEAQ. Trimming cost V 5 bases and J 0 bases, with 17 bases left between them. The DNA for the CDR3 is TGTGCCAGCAGCCCACGGGGAGGCAGAGACTCCTACGAGCAGTACTTC. This encodes CASSPRGGRDSYEQYF.

Regarding this clone: The sample contains more than one DNA sequence encoding this CDR3. The rearrangement links TRBV28 to TRBJ2-7; weak D call: TRBD2 (6 bases). V was trimmed by 3 bases and J by 3 bases, leaving 6 bases between them. In germline, CDR1 is MDHEN, CDR2 SYDVKM. CDR3 length: 12 amino acids. CDR3 sequence reads: CASSLGGYEQYF. The CDR3 DNA reads TGTGCCAGCAGTTTGGGGGGCTACGAGCAGTACTTC.

The chain couples TRBV4-3 to TRBJ2-1; D is undetermined. The CDR3 runs to 16 residues. Trimming cost V 1 base and J 2 bases, with 12 bases left between them. From germline, CDR1 is LGHNA and CDR2 YSLEER. The CDR3 DNA reads as TGCGCCAGCAGCCAAGGTGCCTCAGGTCCCTACAATGAGCAGTTCTTC. Its translation is CASSQGASGPYNEQFF.

The chain combines TRBV11-2 with TRBJ2-7, with D possibly being TRBD2 (5 bases). CDR3 length: 16 residues. Germline CDR1 is SGHAT and CDR2 is FQNNGV. V was shortened by 1 base and J by 0 bases, with 13 bases between the two germline ends. CDR3 nucleotides: TGTGCCAGCAGCTTAGGGGCCTTCGGGGACTCCTACGAGCAGTACTTC. This sequence encodes CASSLGAFGDSYEQYF.

The chain links TRBV30 to TRBJ2-1; 8 positions agree with TRBD1. The CDR3 extends over 14 amino acids. V trimming: 5 bases; J trimming: 0 bases; junction bases outside the gene matches: 3. The germline V gene has CDR1 GTSNPN and CDR2 SVGIG (reference sequence). The CDR3 region is CAWGTGGSYNEQFF. The CDR3 region has the DNA TGTGCCTGGGGAACAGGGGGCTCCTACAATGAGCAGTTCTTC.

The genes are TRBV5-1 and TRBJ2-1; no clear D gene. The germline V gene has CDR1 SGHRS and CDR2 YFSETQ. The ends were cut back, 0 bases at V and 3 bases at J, with 7 bases in the middle. The CDR3 totals 14 residues. CDR3 sequence reads: CASSLGGDYNEQFF. CDR3 nucleotide sequence: TGCGCCAGCAGCTTGGGCGGAGACTACAATGAGCAGTTCTTC. The complete variable domain, with remaining parts taken from reference TRBV5-1 and TRBJ2-1, reads KAGVTQTPRYLIKTRGQQVTLSCSPISGHRSVSWYQQTPGQGLQFLFEYFSETQRNKGNFPGRFSGRQFSNSRSEMNVSTLELGDSALYLCASSLGGDYNEQFFGPGTRLTVL.

For the CDR3, the DNA is TGTGCCAGCAGTTTAAACGACAGGGGGGTTATCGAGCAGTTCTTC. Amino acid sequence: CASSLNDRGVIEQFF. V and J are TRBV28 and TRBJ2-1; 9 bases agree with TRBD1. Germline lookup yields CDR1 MDHEN and CDR2 SYDVKM. This CDR3 has 15 amino acids. With 2 bases clipped from V and 10 bases from J, the junction kept 9 bases outside the gene matches.

This clone occurred once. The chain employs TRBV10-2 and TRBJ2-1, with D possibly matching TRBD2 (6 bases). The germline V gene encodes CDR1 WSHSY and CDR2 SAAADI. CDR3 length: 14 amino acids. Trimming took 5 bases from V and 8 from J, leaving 16 bases between them. The CDR3 bases are TGCGCCAGCAGTCCGCGGGGCGGCTCCGATGAGCAGTTCTTC. Translation gives CASSPRGGSDEQFF.

The chain combines TRBV4-1 with TRBJ2-1; a possible D gene is TRBD2 (6 bases). This CDR3 spans 16 amino acids. Trimming removed 2 bases from V and 6 bases from J, with 17 bases in between. Germline CDR1 is MGHRA and CDR2 is YSYEKL. The CDR3 is CASSQSGTYKPNEQFF. The CDR3 DNA is TGCGCCAGCAGCCAATCCGGGACTTACAAGCCCAATGAGCAGTTCTTC.

This clone was observed once. The chain employs TRBV11-2 and TRBJ2-1; 12 bases map to TRBD2. CDR1 and CDR2 (germline): SGHAT, FQNNGV. The CDR3 is made up of 16 amino acids. Germline trimming cut 5 bases from V and 2 bases from J; bases unmatched to any gene: 4. In DNA form, the CDR3 reads TGTGCCAGCAGCCCGACTAGCGGGAGTACCTACAATGAGCAGTTCTTC. Translated: CASSPTSGSTYNEQFF.

The chain uses TRBV19 and TRBJ2-1; D unresolved. V lost 0 bases, J lost 4 bases, and 16 bases lay in between. CDR1 is LNHDA and CDR2 is SQIVND in the germline V gene (reference sequence). This CDR3 has 17 residues. CDR3 DNA sequence: TGTGCCAGTAGTATAGACCAATTCGTGGGTGGTTACAATGAGCAGTTCTTC. Amino acid sequence: CASSIDQFVGGYNEQFF.

V is TRBV29-1 and J is TRBJ2-1; D call uncertain. The ends were cut back, 5 bases at V and 10 bases at J, with 9 bases in the middle. Per germline, CDR1 SQVTM and CDR2 ANQGSEA. The CDR3 runs 10 residues. The CDR3 region has the DNA TGCAGCGTTAGGTACTCAGAGCAGTTCTTC. Amino acid sequence: CSVRYSEQFF.

The DNA for the CDR3 is TGTGCCACCAGCATGGAACATTGGATCCCCTACGATTCCGAGCAGTACTTC. Translating gives CATSMEHWIPYDSEQYF. The chain combines TRBV15 with TRBJ2-7, with D unclear. The V end was cut by 4 bases, the J end by 6 bases, with 25 bases between. In germline, CDR1 is LNHNV, CDR2 YYDKDF (reference sequence). There are 17 residues in the CDR3.

This chain uses TRBV11-3 with TRBJ2-7; tentative D call: TRBD2 (6 bases). Looked up from germline, CDR1 is SGHNT and CDR2 is YENEEA. CDR3 length: 16 residues. V lost 5 bases, J lost 2 bases, and 19 bases lay in between. The CDR3 DNA follows: TGTGCCAGCAGCCTACGACTTAGCGGTACAACCTACGAGCAGTACTTC. Protein product: CASSLRLSGTTYEQYF. The full variable domain, its missing parts supplied by reference TRBV11-3 and TRBJ2-7, is EAGVVQSPRYKIIEKKQPVAFWCNPISGHNTLYWYLQNLGQGPELLIRYENEEAVDDSQLPKDRFSAERLKGVDSTLKIQPAELGDSAVYLCASSLRLSGTTYEQYFGPGTRLTVT.

The V gene is TRBV21-1, the J gene TRBJ2-2; the table's D call, TRBD2, has no DNA check behind it. TRBV21-1 is termed a pseudogene. This CDR3 comprises 16 residues. CDR3 region: CASSKREGRQYGELFF. CDR3 bases: TGTGCCAGCAGCAAAAGGGAGGGGAGACAGTACGGGGAGCTGTTTTTT.

The chain joins TRBV27 to TRBJ1-2; 7 bases agree with TRBD1. The CDR3 spans 12 residues. V shed 5 bases, J shed 8 bases, and the junction held 5 bases outside the gene matches. Germline lookup yields CDR1 MNHEY and CDR2 SMNVEV (reference sequence). The chain's CDR3 is CASSPQGWGYTF. The CDR3, as DNA: TGTGCCAGCAGTCCACAGGGGTGGGGCTACACCTTC.

The chain employs TRBV6-5 and TRBJ1-2; D not certain. Trimming took off 0 bases at V and 1 base at J, with 0 bases between the two ends. The germline gives CDR1 MNHEY, CDR2 SVGAGI. This CDR3 comprises 12 residues. The CDR3 spells CASSYSNYGYTF. CDR3 DNA: TGTGCCAGCAGTTACTCTAACTATGGCTACACCTTC.

This clone was picked up a small number of times. V and J are TRBV6-5 and TRBJ1-2; TRBD1 matches 10 bases. The trim removed 2 bases at V and 4 bases at J, leaving 7 bases unmatched. The CDR3 length is 16 residues. Germline CDR1 MNHEY, CDR2 SVGAGI. As DNA, the CDR3 is TGTGCCAGCAGTTACCCATTGGGACAGGGGAGCTATGGCTACACCTTC. This sequence encodes CASSYPLGQGSYGYTF.

J is TRBJ2-2 and V is TRBV30; TRBD1 matches at 7 bases. The CDR3 is 13 residues long. Germline V gene lookup returns CDR1 GTSNPN and CDR2 SVGIG (reference sequence). The ends lost 3 bases at V and 11 bases at J; junction bases unmatched: 9. CDR3 loop: CAWSADRRAELFF. The CDR3 DNA is TGTGCCTGGAGCGCGGACAGGCGGGCTGAGCTGTTTTTT. Variable domain in full (rest from reference TRBV30 and TRBJ2-2): SQTIHQWPATLVQPVGSPLSLECTVEGTSNPNLYWYRQAAGRGLQLLFYSVGIGQISSEVPQNLSASRPQDRQFILSSKKLLLSDSGFYLCAWSADRRAELFFGEGSRLTVL.

The chain couples TRBV25-1 to TRBJ2-5; 7 bases align to TRBD2. The CDR3 runs to 14 residues. Germline V gene data show CDR1 as MGHDK and CDR2 as SYGVNS. The J segment lost 2 bases and the V segment lost 2 bases, leaving 2 bases of the junction unmatched. The CDR3 sequence: CASSELAVQETQYF. The CDR3 nucleotides read TGTGCCAGCAGTGAACTAGCGGTGCAAGAGACCCAGTACTTC.

This clone appeared once. The rearrangement joins TRBV16 to TRBJ2-7; the D is unclear. Trimming took off 2 bases at V and 3 bases at J, with 8 bases between the two ends. Per germline, CDR1 KGHSY and CDR2 FQNENV. CDR3 length: 13 residues. The CDR3 DNA is TGTGCCAGCAGCCAAACCCTGAACTACGAGCAGTACTTC. This gives the protein CASSQTLNYEQYF.

V and J are TRBV27 and TRBJ2-1, with TRBD2 as a possible D gene (6 bases). This CDR3 contains 14 residues. CDR1 and CDR2 (germline): MNHEY, SMNVEV (reference sequence). Between the trimmed V and J ends, which lost 3 bases and 3 bases, there was a span of 9 bases. The chain's CDR3 is CASSFRDFYNEQFF. The CDR3 bases are TGTGCCAGCAGTTTCAGGGACTTCTACAATGAGCAGTTCTTC.

This clone was observed once. This chain uses TRBV13 with TRBJ2-7, with 11 bases aligning to TRBD2. Looked up from germline, CDR1 is PRHDT and CDR2 is FYEKMQ (reference sequence). The trim removed 8 bases at V and 4 bases at J, leaving 7 bases unmatched. The CDR3 has 14 amino acids. The CDR3 loop is CASSLAGGLYEQYF. For the CDR3, the DNA is TGTGCCAGCTCCTTAGCGGGAGGGCTGTACGAGCAGTACTTC. The full variable domain, with the rest looked up from reference TRBV13 and TRBJ2-7, is AAGVIQSPRHLIKEKRETATLKCYPIPRHDTVYWYQQGPGQDPQFLISFYEKMQSDKGSIPDRFSAQQFSDYHSELNMSSLELGDSALYFCASSLAGGLYEQYFGPGTRLTVT.

The genes are TRBV27 and TRBJ2-1; 7 bases are a match to TRBD2. J lost 7 bases, V lost 5 bases, and 11 bases had no gene match. CDR3 length: 15 amino acids. Germline CDR1 and CDR2: MNHEY and SMNVEV (reference sequence). The CDR3 bases are TGTGCCAGCAGTATCGGACTAGTTGGGGCGAATGAGCAGTTCTTC. Protein: CASSIGLVGANEQFF.

The rearrangement joins TRBV6-5 to TRBJ2-7, with D hard to call. V gave up 7 bases and J gave up 5 bases, with 15 bases separating them. CDR1 is MNHEY, CDR2 SVGAGI, per germline. This CDR3 has 13 residues. The CDR3 sequence is CASTPWGGNEQYF. CDR3 bases: TGTGCCAGCACGCCCTGGGGTGGCAACGAGCAGTACTTC.

The chain uses TRBV7-9 and TRBJ2-7; D uncertain. There are 12 residues in the CDR3. Looked up from germline, CDR1 is SEHNR and CDR2 is FQNEAQ (reference sequence). Trimming stripped 6 bases from V and 3 bases from J, with 9 bases between. The CDR3 nucleotides read TGTGCCAGCAGTCCACCTGACTACGAGCAGTACTTC. Protein: CASSPPDYEQYF.

V and J are TRBV7-3 and TRBJ2-2; 8 positions match TRBD2. The CDR3 extends over 14 amino acids. V shed 5 bases and J 5 bases; nucleotides not matched to a gene: 4. Germline V gene sequence: CDR1 SGHTA, CDR2 FQGTGA. In DNA, the CDR3 is TGTGCCAGCAGCCCATTAGCGGGAACCGGGGAGCTGTTTTTT. It encodes CASSPLAGTGELFF.

The V gene is TRBV6-5, the J gene TRBJ2-1, with 9 nucleotides matching TRBD2. Germline trimming cut 6 bases from V and 8 bases from J; bases unmatched to any gene: 11. CDR1 is MNHEY, CDR2 SVGAGI, per germline. The CDR3 covers 15 residues. The DNA for the CDR3 is TGTGCCAGCAGGGCCTTGGCGGGAGGGTTTGATGAGCAGTTCTTC. It is translated as CASRALAGGFDEQFF.